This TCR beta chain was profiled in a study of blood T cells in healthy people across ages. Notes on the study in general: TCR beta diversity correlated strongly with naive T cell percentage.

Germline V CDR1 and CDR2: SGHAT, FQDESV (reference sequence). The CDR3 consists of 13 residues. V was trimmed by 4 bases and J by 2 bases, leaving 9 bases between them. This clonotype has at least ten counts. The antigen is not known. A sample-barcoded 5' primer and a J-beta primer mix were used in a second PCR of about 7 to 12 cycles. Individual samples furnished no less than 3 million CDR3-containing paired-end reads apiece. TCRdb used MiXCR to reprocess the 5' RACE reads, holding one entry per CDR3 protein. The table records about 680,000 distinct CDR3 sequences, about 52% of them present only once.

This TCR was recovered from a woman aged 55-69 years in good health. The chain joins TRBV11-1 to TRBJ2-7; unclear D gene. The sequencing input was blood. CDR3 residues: CASSSAGPYEQYF. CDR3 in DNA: TGTGCCAGCAGCTCGGCAGGTCCCTACGAGCAGTACTTC.